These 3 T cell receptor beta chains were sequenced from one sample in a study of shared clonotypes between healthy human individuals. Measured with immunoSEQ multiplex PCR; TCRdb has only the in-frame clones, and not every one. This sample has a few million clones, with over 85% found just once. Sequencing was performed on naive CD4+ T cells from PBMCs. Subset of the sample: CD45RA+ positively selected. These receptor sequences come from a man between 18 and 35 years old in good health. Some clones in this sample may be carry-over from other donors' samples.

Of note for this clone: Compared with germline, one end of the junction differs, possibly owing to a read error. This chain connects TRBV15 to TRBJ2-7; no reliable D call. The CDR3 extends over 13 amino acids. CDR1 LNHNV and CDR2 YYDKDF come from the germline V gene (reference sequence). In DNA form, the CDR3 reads TGTGCCACCAGCCGAGACCTCACCTACGAGCAGTACTTC. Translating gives CATSRDLTYEQYF.

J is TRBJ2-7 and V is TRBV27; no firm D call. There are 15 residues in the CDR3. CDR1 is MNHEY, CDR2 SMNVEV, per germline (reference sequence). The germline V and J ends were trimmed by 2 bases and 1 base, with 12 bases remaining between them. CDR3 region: CASSLPQYVSYEQYF. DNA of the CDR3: TGTGCCAGCAGTTTACCTCAATACGTATCCTACGAGCAGTACTTC.

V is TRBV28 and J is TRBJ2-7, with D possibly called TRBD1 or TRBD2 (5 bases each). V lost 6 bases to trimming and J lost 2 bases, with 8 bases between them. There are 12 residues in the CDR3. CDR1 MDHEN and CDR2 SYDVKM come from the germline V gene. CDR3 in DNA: TGTGCCAGCAGGGGGGTAACCTACGAGCAGTACTTC. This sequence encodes CASRGVTYEQYF.